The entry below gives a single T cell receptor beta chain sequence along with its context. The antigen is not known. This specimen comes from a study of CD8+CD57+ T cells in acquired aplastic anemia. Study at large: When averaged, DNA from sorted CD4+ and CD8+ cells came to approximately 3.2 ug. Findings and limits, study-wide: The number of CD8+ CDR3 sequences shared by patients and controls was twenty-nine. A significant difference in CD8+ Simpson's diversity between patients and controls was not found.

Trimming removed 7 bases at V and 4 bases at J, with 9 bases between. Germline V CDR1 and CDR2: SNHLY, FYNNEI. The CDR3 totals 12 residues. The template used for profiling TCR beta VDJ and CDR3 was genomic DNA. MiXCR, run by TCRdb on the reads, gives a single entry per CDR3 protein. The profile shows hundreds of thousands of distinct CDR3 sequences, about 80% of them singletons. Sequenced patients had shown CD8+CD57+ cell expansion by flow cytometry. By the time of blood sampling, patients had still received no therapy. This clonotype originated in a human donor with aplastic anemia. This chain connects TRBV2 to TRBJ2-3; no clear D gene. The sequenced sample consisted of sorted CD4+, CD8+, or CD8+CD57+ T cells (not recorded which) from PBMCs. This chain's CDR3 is CASKGRADTQYF. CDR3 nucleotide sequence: TGTGCCAGCAAAGGGCGTGCAGATACGCAGTATTTT.